The 8 T cell receptor beta chains in this list originate from one sample, sequenced in a study of cytomegalovirus exposure and HLA in healthy donors. Researchers ran the PCR with 60 Vbeta and 13 Jbeta primers. Using immunoSEQ multiplex PCR, the repertoire was profiled, and TCRdb retains in-frame clones only, with some absent. The sample includes about 110,000 clones, about four fifths seen only once; the top ten take just under 3%. Sequencing used PBMCs. These receptors all come from a woman aged 18-29 years in good health and CMV-seropositive.

V gene TRBV4-1 combines with J gene TRBJ2-7; TRBD1 is a possible D gene (6 bases). This CDR3 is 15 amino acids long. Germline V gives CDR1 MGHRA, CDR2 YSYEKL. The V gene lost 3 bases and the J gene lost 3 bases, with 15 bases spanning the gap. CDR3 amino acids: CASSQGKGQNYEQYF. The CDR3 DNA reads as TGCGCCAGCAGCCAGGGAAAAGGACAGAACTACGAGCAGTACTTC.

The chain carries TRBV15 and TRBJ1-6, with D tentatively TRBD1 (6 bases). Germline loops: CDR1 LNHNV, CDR2 YYDKDF (reference sequence). The CDR3 contains 19 residues. V dropped 0 bases and J dropped 8 bases, with 23 bases sitting between them. CDR3 nucleotide sequence: TGTGCCACCAGCAGAGACCCTCTTAACTTCGACAGGTGGGATTCACCCCTCCACTTT. This sequence encodes CATSRDPLNFDRWDSPLHF. The variable domain in full, completed from reference TRBV15 and TRBJ1-6, reads DAMVIQNPRYQVTQFGKPVTLSCSQTLNHNVMYWYQQKSSQAPKLLFHYYDKDFNNEADTPDNFQSRRPNTSFCFLDIRSPGLGDTAMYLCATSRDPLNFDRWDSPLHFGNGTRLTVT.

This rearrangement joins TRBV6-1 to TRBJ1-2, with D hard to call. The CDR3 sequence is 17 residues long. Trimming left V 0 bases short and J 7 bases short, with 21 bases between. Germline V gene lookup returns CDR1 MNHNS and CDR2 SASEGT. The DNA for the CDR3 is TGTGCCAGCAGTGAAGCCGGCTCCGGAATGACGCGGAGTGGCTACACCTTC. The encoded protein is CASSEAGSGMTRSGYTF.

This clone was seen a handful of times. This rearrangement joins TRBV5-1 to TRBJ2-7; D is perhaps TRBD2 (5 bases). Germline CDR1 SGHRS, CDR2 YFSETQ. Trimming removed 6 bases from V and 6 bases from J, with 10 bases in between. This CDR3 is built from 11 residues. CDR3 loop: CASTYGVEQYF. Written as DNA, the CDR3 is TGCGCCAGCACCTACGGGGTCGAGCAGTACTTC.

V gene TRBV28 combines with J gene TRBJ2-1; D is unresolved. Trimming removed 6 bases from V and 8 bases from J, with 11 bases in between. Germline loops: CDR1 MDHEN, CDR2 SYDVKM. The CDR3 consists of 12 residues. The CDR3 loop is CASRNGWDEQFF. CDR3 sequence (DNA): TGTGCCAGCAGGAACGGGTGGGATGAGCAGTTCTTC.

The CDR3 DNA sequence: TGCGCCAGCAGCTCGACAGTCAACTATGGCTACACCTTC. As protein: CASSSTVNYGYTF. This chain joins TRBV5-1 and TRBJ1-2; maybe TRBD1 (5 bases). Germline lookup yields CDR1 SGHRS and CDR2 YFSETQ. The CDR3 has 13 amino acids. Trimming cost V 3 bases and J 2 bases, with 8 bases left between them.

The V call is TRBV5-1, the J call TRBJ2-7; 7 bases are a match to TRBD1. There are 16 residues in the CDR3. Germline-derived CDR1 and CDR2 are SGHRS and YFSETQ. Trimming took 1 base from V and 2 from J; bases not matched to a gene: 9. CDR3 coding DNA: TGCGCCAGCAGCTTGTACACAGGGGACCCGACCTACGAGCAGTACTTC. Encoded protein: CASSLYTGDPTYEQYF.

V and J are TRBV6-8 and TRBJ2-1; a weak D match, TRBD2 (7 bases). The CDR3 sequence is 12 residues long. Trimming stripped 10 bases from V and 5 bases from J, with 12 bases between. The germline gives CDR1 MNHGY, CDR2 SAAAGT. CDR3 bases: TGTGCCAACGAGGGGGGGGACAATGAGCAGTTCTTC. It is translated as CANEGGDNEQFF.